These T cell receptor beta chains were read from a single sample in a study of cytomegalovirus exposure and HLA in healthy donors. The table came from immunoSEQ multiplex PCR; TCRdb's copy has only in-frame clones and leaves some out. This table lists tens of thousands of clones. The sample was PBMCs. These receptors were collected from a man aged 50 or older in good health and CMV-seronegative. Both conserved end residues are part of each CDR3. A D gene is named only where the DNA matches it firmly.

j_call | v_call | d_call | cdr3_aa | cdr3_nt
TRBJ1-6 | TRBV28 | . | CASRRGNNSPLHF | TGTGCCAGCAGACGAGGGAATAATTCACCCCTCCACTTT
TRBJ1-6 | TRBV19 | . | CASSGTYNSPLHF | TGTGCCAGCTCTGGGACTTATAATTCACCCCTCCACTTT
TRBJ2-1 | TRBV27 | TRBD2 | CASSRGGLEHEQFF | TGTGCCAGCAGTCGGGGGGGGCTGGAGCATGAGCAGTTCTTC
TRBJ2-7 | TRBV6-5 | . | CASSRGAPFSYEQYF | TGTGCCAGCAGCCGGGGGGCGCCATTCTCTTACGAGCAGTACTTC
TRBJ2-7 | TRBV28 | . | CASYGQNEYEQYF | TGTGCCAGCTACGGACAGAACGAATACGAGCAGTACTTC
TRBJ1-5 | TRBV5-5 | TRBD1 | CASSLETGVNQPQHF | TGTGCCAGCAGCTTGGAGACAGGGGTCAATCAGCCCCAGCATTTT
TRBJ2-3 | TRBV5-1 | . | CASSFSTDTQYF | TGCGCCAGCAGCTTCAGTACAGATACGCAGTATTTT
TRBJ2-5 | TRBV7-3 | . | CASSPGPTGQETQYF | TGTGCCAGCAGCCCGGGACCGACAGGTCAAGAGACCCAGTACTTC
TRBJ2-7 | TRBV12-5 | . | CASGPSSYEQYF | TGTGCTAGTGGCCCGAGCTCCTACGAGCAGTACTTC
TRBJ2-2 | TRBV5-1 | TRBD1 | CASSFGGQGRNTGELFF | TGCGCCAGCAGCTTCGGCGGACAGGGACGGAACACCGGGGAGCTGTTTTTT
TRBJ2-5 | TRBV9 | . | CASSVSGWETQYF | TGTGCCAGCAGCGTTTCAGGCTGGGAGACCCAGTACTTC
TRBJ2-3 | TRBV5-4 | . | CASSSGGGGYLDTQYF | TGTGCCAGCAGTTCAGGGGGCGGGGGATATCTAGATACGCAGTATTTT
TRBJ1-1 | TRBV7-8 | TRBD1 | CASSLRVGRGRNTEAFF | TGTGCCAGCAGCTTACGGGTTGGCAGGGGGAGGAACACTGAAGCTTTCTTT